Listed below are T cell receptor beta chains from one sample, sequenced in a study of molecular identifiers for immune sequencing clone quantification. MiXCR, applied by TCRdb to the PCR reads, yields one record per CDR3 protein. The sample yields approximately 500,000 distinct CDR3 sequences, 20% to 25% seen once. Sequencing was performed on naive CD8+ T cells from blood, with Jurkat cell RNA spiked in. The receptors come from a human donor in good health. Some libraries in this study had Jurkat cell RNA spiked in. CDR3s include the opening cysteine and the closing phenylalanine or tryptophan. Each record gives: J gene, clone size, D gene, V gene, CDR3 protein, CDR3 DNA. A D gene is named only where the DNA matches it firmly. Expanded clones get a size class; other rows say once, few or many, or leave the size out.

j_call: TRBJ1-1
clone_size: NA
d_call: NA
v_call: TRBV7-9
cdr3_aa: CASSSVQGRGEAFF
cdr3_nt: TGTGCCAGCAGCTCAGTGCAGGGTAGGGGTGAAGCTTTCTTT

j_call: TRBJ1-1
clone_size: NA
d_call: TRBD1
v_call: TRBV5-1
cdr3_aa: CASSNRGRNPNTEAFF
cdr3_nt: TGCGCCAGCAGTAACAGGGGGCGAAACCCGAACACTGAAGCTTTCTTT

j_call: TRBJ2-2
clone_size: NA
d_call: TRBD2
v_call: TRBV7-9
cdr3_aa: CASSLGIGASGNTGELFF
cdr3_nt: TGTGCCAGCAGCTTAGGCATCGGGGCTAGCGGGAACACCGGGGAGCTGTTTTTT

j_call: TRBJ1-4
clone_size: many
d_call: NA
v_call: TRBV4-1
cdr3_aa: CASSPTGGSSNEKLFF
cdr3_nt: TGCGCCAGCAGCCCTACCGGGGGAAGCTCTAATGAAAAACTGTTTTTT

j_call: TRBJ1-5
clone_size: many
d_call: NA
v_call: TRBV30
cdr3_aa: CAWSVFSNQPQHF
cdr3_nt: TGTGCCTGGAGTGTTTTCAGCAATCAGCCCCAGCATTTT

j_call: TRBJ2-5
clone_size: many
d_call: TRBD1
v_call: TRBV5-6
cdr3_aa: CASSSDRARQETQYF
cdr3_nt: TGTGCCAGCAGCTCCGACAGGGCTCGCCAAGAGACCCAGTACTTC

j_call: TRBJ2-7
clone_size: NA
d_call: TRBD1
v_call: TRBV4-1
cdr3_aa: CASSRAPGTGYEQYF
cdr3_nt: TGCGCCAGCAGCCGAGCACCCGGGACAGGGTACGAGCAGTACTTC

j_call: TRBJ2-3
clone_size: NA
d_call: NA
v_call: TRBV7-6
cdr3_aa: CASSLEGRRDTQYF
cdr3_nt: TGTGCCAGCAGCTTAGAGGGGCGAAGAGATACGCAGTATTTT

j_call: TRBJ2-1
clone_size: many
d_call: NA
v_call: TRBV6-5
cdr3_aa: CASSSYTYVVGEQFF
cdr3_nt: TGTGCCAGCAGTTCCTACACTTACGTTGTCGGGGAGCAGTTCTTC

j_call: TRBJ2-2
clone_size: NA
d_call: NA
v_call: TRBV4-3
cdr3_aa: CASSRVRGLDTGELFF
cdr3_nt: TGCGCCAGCAGCCGAGTTAGAGGGCTAGACACCGGGGAGCTGTTTTTT

j_call: TRBJ2-7
clone_size: many
d_call: TRBD1
v_call: TRBV15
cdr3_aa: CATSSRDRLVEQYF
cdr3_nt: TGTGCCACCAGCAGCCGGGACAGGCTGGTCGAGCAGTACTTC

j_call: TRBJ2-7
clone_size: NA
d_call: NA
v_call: TRBV6-2/TRBV6-3
cdr3_aa: CASTRHYQHEQYF
cdr3_nt: TGTGCCAGCACGAGGCACTACCAACACGAGCAGTACTTC

j_call: TRBJ2-7
clone_size: NA
d_call: NA
v_call: TRBV19
cdr3_aa: CASSVTEGSYEQYF
cdr3_nt: TGTGCCAGTAGTGTGACGGAGGGCTCCTACGAGCAGTACTTC

j_call: TRBJ2-2
clone_size: NA
d_call: NA
v_call: TRBV7-9
cdr3_aa: CASSLYGPTTGELFF
cdr3_nt: TGTGCCAGCAGCTTATATGGGCCCACTACCGGGGAGCTGTTTTTT

j_call: TRBJ1-5
clone_size: many
d_call: NA
v_call: TRBV11-2
cdr3_aa: CASSLIGPILYSNQPQHF
cdr3_nt: TGTGCCAGCAGCTTAATAGGGCCGATACTCTATAGCAATCAGCCCCAGCATTTT

j_call: TRBJ1-1
clone_size: many
d_call: TRBD1
v_call: TRBV7-6
cdr3_aa: CASSPRQGMNTEAFF
cdr3_nt: TGTGCCAGCAGCCCGCGACAGGGGATGAACACTGAAGCTTTCTTT

j_call: TRBJ2-6
clone_size: NA
d_call: NA
v_call: TRBV27
cdr3_aa: CASRGVGANVLTF
cdr3_nt: TGTGCCAGCAGGGGTGTTGGGGCCAACGTCCTGACTTTC

j_call: TRBJ2-7
clone_size: few
d_call: NA
v_call: TRBV6-6
cdr3_aa: CASSHENYSDEQYF
cdr3_nt: TGTGCCAGCAGTCATGAGAATTATAGTGACGAGCAGTACTTC

j_call: TRBJ2-7
clone_size: NA
d_call: TRBD1
v_call: TRBV12-3/TRBV12-4
cdr3_aa: CASSPSGTATYEQYF
cdr3_nt: TGTGCCAGCAGTCCCTCCGGGACAGCCACCTACGAGCAGTACTTC

j_call: TRBJ1-1
clone_size: many
d_call: NA
v_call: TRBV7-9
cdr3_aa: CASSPGSSEAFF
cdr3_nt: TGTGCCAGCTCCCCAGGGTCTTCTGAAGCTTTCTTT

j_call: TRBJ1-1
clone_size: NA
d_call: TRBD1
v_call: TRBV4-1
cdr3_aa: CASSQEDRDHTEAFF
cdr3_nt: TGCGCCAGCAGCCAAGAGGACAGGGACCACACTGAAGCTTTCTTT

j_call: TRBJ1-1
clone_size: many
d_call: NA
v_call: TRBV14
cdr3_aa: CASSQDFGHLNTEAFF
cdr3_nt: TGTGCCAGCAGCCAAGATTTCGGACACCTAAACACTGAAGCTTTCTTT

j_call: TRBJ2-1
clone_size: NA
d_call: NA
v_call: TRBV28
cdr3_aa: CASSLIRGFSEQFF
cdr3_nt: TGTGCCAGCAGTTTAATTCGGGGATTCAGTGAGCAGTTCTTC

j_call: TRBJ2-3
clone_size: NA
d_call: NA
v_call: TRBV20-1
cdr3_aa: CSASFPGRSTDTQYF
cdr3_nt: TGCAGTGCTAGTTTTCCAGGTCGTAGCACAGATACGCAGTATTTT

j_call: TRBJ2-1
clone_size: NA
d_call: NA
v_call: TRBV19
cdr3_aa: CAIGPGPDEQFF
cdr3_nt: TGTGCCATTGGACCGGGCCCTGATGAGCAGTTCTTC

j_call: TRBJ2-3
clone_size: many
d_call: NA
v_call: TRBV7-9
cdr3_aa: CASSLGWSGSTDTQYF
cdr3_nt: TGTGCCAGCAGCTTAGGTTGGTCGGGCAGCACAGATACGCAGTATTTT

j_call: TRBJ2-7
clone_size: many
d_call: NA
v_call: TRBV6-2/TRBV6-3
cdr3_aa: CASSYSTGPDGYF
cdr3_nt: TGTGCCAGCAGTTACTCTACCGGGCCCGACGGGTACTTC

j_call: TRBJ2-3
clone_size: many
d_call: NA
v_call: TRBV9
cdr3_aa: CASGSSAITDTQYF
cdr3_nt: TGTGCCAGCGGGTCTTCGGCGATCACAGATACGCAGTATTTT

j_call: TRBJ1-2
clone_size: NA
d_call: NA
v_call: TRBV11-2
cdr3_aa: CASSLALPEAKRGGYTF
cdr3_nt: TGTGCCAGCAGCTTAGCTCTTCCTGAGGCAAAACGGGGGGGCTACACCTTC

j_call: TRBJ2-2
clone_size: many
d_call: TRBD2
v_call: TRBV2
cdr3_aa: CASSVGGSRSGELFF
cdr3_nt: TGTGCCAGCAGTGTAGGCGGGAGTAGGTCCGGGGAGCTGTTTTTT

j_call: TRBJ2-3
clone_size: many
d_call: TRBD1
v_call: TRBV6-5
cdr3_aa: CASTRDRESTDTQYF
cdr3_nt: TGTGCCAGCACCCGGGACAGGGAAAGCACAGATACGCAGTATTTT

j_call: TRBJ2-3
clone_size: many
d_call: NA
v_call: TRBV21-1
cdr3_aa: CASSKEYLGTDTQYF
cdr3_nt: TGTGCCAGCAGCAAAGAGTACCTGGGGACAGATACGCAGTATTTT

j_call: TRBJ1-1
clone_size: NA
d_call: TRBD1
v_call: TRBV11-2
cdr3_aa: CASSFSAGGNTEAFF
cdr3_nt: TGTGCCAGCAGCTTTTCGGCAGGGGGGAACACTGAAGCTTTCTTT

j_call: TRBJ2-2
clone_size: NA
d_call: NA
v_call: TRBV6-2/TRBV6-3
cdr3_aa: CASSPTTGNTGELFF
cdr3_nt: TGTGCCAGCTCACCAACGACAGGGAACACCGGGGAGCTGTTTTTT

j_call: TRBJ1-1
clone_size: many
d_call: TRBD1
v_call: TRBV6-5
cdr3_aa: CASSYSRGLTEAFF
cdr3_nt: TGTGCCAGCAGTTACAGCAGGGGGCTTACTGAAGCTTTCTTT

j_call: TRBJ2-7
clone_size: few
d_call: TRBD2
v_call: TRBV7-9
cdr3_aa: CASSSPTSGRTYEQYF
cdr3_nt: TGTGCCAGCAGTTCCCCGACTAGCGGGAGGACCTACGAGCAGTACTTC

j_call: TRBJ1-2
clone_size: NA
d_call: NA
v_call: TRBV2
cdr3_aa: CASSFSGANGYTF
cdr3_nt: TGTGCCAGCAGTTTTTCAGGGGCGAACGGCTACACCTTC

j_call: TRBJ2-5
clone_size: few
d_call: TRBD2
v_call: TRBV5-4
cdr3_aa: CASSLHPLAGGQETQYF
cdr3_nt: TGTGCCAGCAGCTTGCATCCTCTAGCGGGCGGGCAAGAGACCCAGTACTTC

j_call: TRBJ1-6
clone_size: many
d_call: NA
v_call: TRBV27
cdr3_aa: CASSLAGYNSPLHF
cdr3_nt: TGTGCCAGCAGTTTAGCGGGATATAATTCACCCCTCCACTTT

j_call: TRBJ2-7
clone_size: NA
d_call: NA
v_call: TRBV6-2/TRBV6-3
cdr3_aa: CASSYPAPYEQYF
cdr3_nt: TGTGCCAGCAGTTACCCGGCTCCCTACGAGCAGTACTTC

j_call: TRBJ2-7
clone_size: NA
d_call: TRBD1
v_call: TRBV6-2/TRBV6-3
cdr3_aa: CASSYFDRGPYEQYF
cdr3_nt: TGTGCCAGCAGTTACTTCGACAGGGGGCCCTACGAGCAGTACTTC

j_call: TRBJ2-7
clone_size: few
d_call: TRBD2
v_call: TRBV11-2
cdr3_aa: CASSPGHGTSGSTYEQYF
cdr3_nt: TGTGCCAGCAGCCCAGGACATGGGACTAGCGGGAGCACCTACGAGCAGTACTTC

j_call: TRBJ1-6
clone_size: few
d_call: TRBD1
v_call: TRBV7-9
cdr3_aa: CASSLTTGVSPLHF
cdr3_nt: TGTGCCAGCAGCTTGACCACAGGGGTCTCACCCCTCCACTTT

j_call: TRBJ1-6
clone_size: many
d_call: NA
v_call: TRBV7-9
cdr3_aa: CASSFPLQDSPLHF
cdr3_nt: TGTGCCAGCAGCTTCCCCCTACAGGATTCACCCCTCCACTTT

j_call: TRBJ2-7
clone_size: NA
d_call: NA
v_call: TRBV7-6
cdr3_aa: CASSILTEGEQYF
cdr3_nt: TGTGCCAGCAGCATCCTGACAGAGGGCGAGCAGTACTTC

j_call: TRBJ1-6
clone_size: few
d_call: NA
v_call: TRBV5-4
cdr3_aa: CASSLGPGLNNSPLHF
cdr3_nt: TGTGCCAGCAGCTTGGGACCGGGTTTGAATAATTCACCCCTCCACTTT

j_call: TRBJ1-5
clone_size: NA
d_call: NA
v_call: TRBV6-1
cdr3_aa: CASRQDGDQPQHF
cdr3_nt: TGTGCCAGCAGGCAGGACGGGGATCAGCCCCAGCATTTT

j_call: TRBJ2-3
clone_size: few
d_call: NA
v_call: TRBV4-1
cdr3_aa: CASSQVLQGSTDTQYF
cdr3_nt: TGCGCCAGCAGCCAAGTACTACAGGGAAGCACAGATACGCAGTATTTT

j_call: TRBJ2-3
clone_size: NA
d_call: NA
v_call: TRBV4-1
cdr3_aa: CASSQISWQENTQYF
cdr3_nt: TGCGCCAGCAGCCAAATATCTTGGCAGGAGAATACGCAGTATTTT

j_call: TRBJ2-5
clone_size: many
d_call: NA
v_call: TRBV14
cdr3_aa: CASSHRHGPGETQYF
cdr3_nt: TGTGCCAGCAGCCACCGACACGGCCCCGGGGAGACCCAGTACTTC

j_call: TRBJ1-5
clone_size: NA
d_call: TRBD1
v_call: TRBV19
cdr3_aa: CASDWDRGLDQPQHF
cdr3_nt: TGTGCCAGTGATTGGGACAGGGGGCTAGATCAGCCCCAGCATTTT

j_call: TRBJ2-3
clone_size: many
d_call: TRBD2
v_call: TRBV29-1
cdr3_aa: CSVDNLRTSEPTDTQYF
cdr3_nt: TGCAGCGTTGACAACCTGAGGACTAGCGAGCCAACAGATACGCAGTATTTT

j_call: TRBJ2-5
clone_size: NA
d_call: NA
v_call: TRBV20-1
cdr3_aa: CSATDSQETQYF
cdr3_nt: TGCAGTGCTACGGACAGTCAAGAGACCCAGTACTTC

j_call: TRBJ2-3
clone_size: few
d_call: TRBD2
v_call: TRBV9
cdr3_aa: CASSVEGGTRTDTQYF
cdr3_nt: TGTGCCAGCAGCGTAGAGGGAGGGACCCGCACAGATACGCAGTATTTT

j_call: TRBJ2-1
clone_size: few
d_call: TRBD2
v_call: TRBV7-9
cdr3_aa: CASSLPSGRAMSYDEQFF
cdr3_nt: TGTGCCAGCAGCTTACCTAGCGGGAGAGCCATGTCCTACGATGAGCAGTTCTTC

j_call: TRBJ2-1
clone_size: many
d_call: NA
v_call: TRBV7-2
cdr3_aa: CASSEKIWGTYNEQFF
cdr3_nt: TGTGCCAGCAGCGAAAAGATCTGGGGGACCTACAATGAGCAGTTCTTC